The rows below give T cell receptor beta chains drawn from one sample of a study of blood T cell repertoires in COVID-19. The method was immunoSEQ multiplex PCR; TCRdb's version includes in-frame clones alone and lacks a portion of them. The sample contains about 58,000 clones, 88% of which appear only once. The sequencing sample was made of peripheral blood. These receptors all come from a woman in her seventies with active COVID-19. Each CDR3 is given with its conserved first and last residue. D genes are given only for firm matches. Clone size, where shown, is once, few, many, or a class for clones that have expanded.

CDR3 protein: CASSEGGTPYGYTF; CDR3 DNA: TGTGCCAGCAGTGAAGGGGGCACGCCCTATGGCTACACCTTC; D gene: .; V gene: TRBV6-1; clone size: .; J gene: TRBJ1-2
CDR3 protein: CASSRRQGQPQHF; CDR3 DNA: TGTGCCAGCAGTAGAAGACAGGGACAGCCCCAGCATTTT; D gene: TRBD1; V gene: TRBV28; clone size: .; J gene: TRBJ1-5
CDR3 protein: CASRLAGSTDTQYF; CDR3 DNA: TGTGCCAGTAGATTAGCGGGAAGCACAGATACGCAGTATTTT; D gene: TRBD2; V gene: TRBV19; clone size: .; J gene: TRBJ2-3
CDR3 protein: CATSDPDVGDQPQHF; CDR3 DNA: TGTGCCACCAGTGACCCAGACGTAGGGGATCAGCCCCAGCATTTT; D gene: .; V gene: TRBV24-1; clone size: once; J gene: TRBJ1-5
CDR3 protein: CASSFTQNSPLHF; CDR3 DNA: TGTGCTAGCAGCTTTACCCAGAATTCACCCCTCCACTTT; D gene: .; V gene: TRBV7-7; clone size: .; J gene: TRBJ1-6
CDR3 protein: CASSVRTSGRASVVSQYF; CDR3 DNA: TGTGCCAGCAGTGTCCGGACTAGCGGGAGGGCCTCCGTAGTTTCCCAGTACTTC; D gene: TRBD2; V gene: TRBV2; clone size: once; J gene: TRBJ2-5
CDR3 protein: CASSPLRLWEWGEKLFF; CDR3 DNA: TGTGCCAGCAGTCCACTCCGCCTCTGGGAGTGGGGTGAAAAACTGTTTTTT; D gene: .; V gene: TRBV27; clone size: .; J gene: TRBJ1-4
CDR3 protein: CASSPQMTGGIGNTIYF; CDR3 DNA: TGTGCCAGCTCACCCCAAATGACAGGGGGCATTGGAAACACCATATATTTT; D gene: TRBD1; V gene: TRBV18; clone size: .; J gene: TRBJ1-3
CDR3 protein: CASSGTGAGGEKLFF; CDR3 DNA: TGTGCCAGCAGTGGGACAGGGGCCGGGGGTGAAAAACTGTTTTTT; D gene: TRBD1; V gene: TRBV28; clone size: .; J gene: TRBJ1-4
CDR3 protein: CASSITGSYTF; CDR3 DNA: TGTGCCAGCAGTATAACAGGGAGCTACACCTTC; D gene: .; V gene: TRBV28; clone size: .; J gene: TRBJ1-2
CDR3 protein: CASSESTGGNEQFF; CDR3 DNA: TGTGCCAGCAGTGAGTCTACCGGAGGCAATGAGCAGTTCTTC; D gene: .; V gene: TRBV6-4; clone size: .; J gene: TRBJ2-1
CDR3 protein: CASSYGTVNQPQHF; CDR3 DNA: TGTGCCAGCAGCTACGGGACAGTGAATCAGCCCCAGCATTTT; D gene: TRBD1; V gene: TRBV11-2; clone size: .; J gene: TRBJ1-5
CDR3 protein: CASSLGQLDGYTF; CDR3 DNA: TGTGCCAGTAGTCTTGGACAGTTGGATGGCTACACCTTC; D gene: .; V gene: TRBV19; clone size: .; J gene: TRBJ1-2
CDR3 protein: CASSGRTALLSGNTIYF; CDR3 DNA: TGTGCCAGCAGTGGCCGGACAGCTCTCCTATCTGGAAACACCATATATTTT; D gene: .; V gene: TRBV6-1; clone size: .; J gene: TRBJ1-3
CDR3 protein: CASSNQQGNTEAFF; CDR3 DNA: TGTGCCAGCAGTAACCAACAGGGGAACACTGAAGCTTTCTTT; D gene: .; V gene: TRBV6-2/TRBV6-3; clone size: .; J gene: TRBJ1-1
CDR3 protein: CASGVYTNEKLFF; CDR3 DNA: TGTGCCAGCGGAGTTTATACTAATGAAAAACTGTTTTTT; D gene: .; V gene: TRBV6-5; clone size: .; J gene: TRBJ1-4
CDR3 protein: CASSDDRAKETQYF; CDR3 DNA: TGTGCCAGCAGCGATGACAGGGCTAAAGAGACCCAGTACTTC; D gene: TRBD1; V gene: TRBV7-9; clone size: .; J gene: TRBJ2-5
CDR3 protein: CASSPIGVETYEQYF; CDR3 DNA: TGTGCCAGCAGCCCAATCGGGGTAGAGACCTACGAGCAGTACTTC; D gene: .; V gene: TRBV7-9; clone size: .; J gene: TRBJ2-7
CDR3 protein: CASSARLVGGELFF; CDR3 DNA: TGTGCCAGCAGCGCGAGACTAGTAGGCGGGGAGCTGTTTTTT; D gene: .; V gene: TRBV9; clone size: once; J gene: TRBJ2-2
CDR3 protein: CAISDPRRAGELFF; CDR3 DNA: TGTGCCATCAGTGACCCCCGCCGCGCCGGGGAGCTGTTTTTT; D gene: .; V gene: TRBV10-3; clone size: .; J gene: TRBJ2-2
CDR3 protein: CASSPPGLALGDTQYF; CDR3 DNA: TGTGCCAGCAGTCCCCCGGGACTAGCCCTGGGAGATACGCAGTATTTT; D gene: TRBD2; V gene: TRBV28; clone size: .; J gene: TRBJ2-3
CDR3 protein: CASSLDMAYEQYF; CDR3 DNA: TGTGCCAGCAGCCTCGACATGGCCTACGAGCAGTACTTC; D gene: .; V gene: TRBV14; clone size: .; J gene: TRBJ2-7
CDR3 protein: CATNTQGGGNQPQHF; CDR3 DNA: TGTGCCACCAACACTCAAGGGGGCGGGAATCAGCCCCAGCATTTT; D gene: TRBD1; V gene: TRBV15; clone size: .; J gene: TRBJ1-5
CDR3 protein: CASSLNRVNSPLHF; CDR3 DNA: TGTGCCAGCAGCTTAAACAGGGTTAATTCACCCCTCCACTTT; D gene: .; V gene: TRBV11-2; clone size: once; J gene: TRBJ1-6
CDR3 protein: CASSQRQGTRETQYF; CDR3 DNA: TGTGCCAGTAGTCAAAGACAGGGGACTCGGGAGACCCAGTACTTC; D gene: TRBD1; V gene: TRBV19; clone size: .; J gene: TRBJ2-5
CDR3 protein: CASSQLWDSMNTEAFF; CDR3 DNA: TGTGCCAGCAGTCAACTATGGGACAGCATGAACACTGAAGCTTTCTTT; D gene: TRBD1; V gene: TRBV6-6; clone size: .; J gene: TRBJ1-1
CDR3 protein: CASSLDWREVKETQYF; CDR3 DNA: TGCGCCAGCAGCTTGGATTGGCGGGAGGTGAAAGAGACCCAGTACTTC; D gene: TRBD2; V gene: TRBV5-1; clone size: .; J gene: TRBJ2-5
CDR3 protein: CASSPYGGGFYNEQFF; CDR3 DNA: TGTGCCAGCAGCCCATATGGGGGGGGGTTCTACAATGAGCAGTTCTTC; D gene: TRBD2; V gene: TRBV7-6; clone size: .; J gene: TRBJ2-1
CDR3 protein: CATSILVITGNEQFF; CDR3 DNA: TGTGCCACCAGCATCCTAGTCATTACGGGAAATGAGCAGTTCTTC; D gene: .; V gene: TRBV15; clone size: .; J gene: TRBJ2-1
CDR3 protein: CASSSVRDRKFF; CDR3 DNA: TGTGCCAGCAGTTCAGTCCGGGACAGGAAGTTCTTC; D gene: TRBD1; V gene: TRBV2; clone size: few; J gene: TRBJ2-1
CDR3 protein: CASSLPDRPDTQYF; CDR3 DNA: TGTGCCAGCAGCTTGCCCGACAGGCCCGATACGCAGTATTTT; D gene: .; V gene: TRBV5-6; clone size: .; J gene: TRBJ2-3
CDR3 protein: CASRISGGEVYEQYF; CDR3 DNA: TGTGCCAGCAGAATTTCAGGGGGCGAAGTCTACGAGCAGTACTTC; D gene: TRBD1; V gene: TRBV28; clone size: .; J gene: TRBJ2-7
CDR3 protein: CASSSRRGNEQYF; CDR3 DNA: TGTGCCAGCAGCTCCCGGCGGGGGAACGAGCAGTACTTC; D gene: TRBD2; V gene: TRBV7-9; clone size: .; J gene: TRBJ2-7
CDR3 protein: CASSSRELNQPQHF; CDR3 DNA: TGTGCCAGTAGTTCCCGGGAGTTAAATCAGCCCCAGCATTTT; D gene: .; V gene: TRBV19; clone size: .; J gene: TRBJ1-5
CDR3 protein: CASSLMGRGKVSEAFF; CDR3 DNA: TGTGCCAGCAGCTTAATGGGCAGGGGGAAGGTGTCTGAAGCTTTCTTT; D gene: TRBD1; V gene: TRBV7-3; clone size: .; J gene: TRBJ1-1
CDR3 protein: CASSFSVGVNYGYTF; CDR3 DNA: TGTGCCAGCAGCTTTTCGGTAGGGGTTAACTATGGCTACACCTTC; D gene: .; V gene: TRBV7-9; clone size: few; J gene: TRBJ1-2
CDR3 protein: CASSRLRDKDTEAFF; CDR3 DNA: TGTGCCAGCAGTCGCCTCCGGGACAAAGACACTGAAGCTTTCTTT; D gene: .; V gene: TRBV27; clone size: .; J gene: TRBJ1-1
CDR3 protein: CASSPPGTGEQETQYF; CDR3 DNA: TGTGCCAGCTCACCTCCCGGGACAGGGGAGCAAGAGACCCAGTACTTC; D gene: TRBD1; V gene: TRBV18; clone size: .; J gene: TRBJ2-5
CDR3 protein: CASSVGGLGTEAFF; CDR3 DNA: TGTGCCAGCAGCGTAGGGGGGCTCGGAACTGAAGCTTTCTTT; D gene: .; V gene: TRBV9; clone size: .; J gene: TRBJ1-1
CDR3 protein: CAWREASGYYEQYF; CDR3 DNA: TGTGCCTGGAGGGAGGCTAGCGGTTACTACGAGCAGTACTTC; D gene: TRBD2; V gene: TRBV30; clone size: .; J gene: TRBJ2-7
CDR3 protein: CASSPEGAQTQYF; CDR3 DNA: TGTGCCAGCTCACCAGAGGGCGCGCAGACCCAGTACTTC; D gene: .; V gene: TRBV18; clone size: .; J gene: TRBJ2-5
CDR3 protein: CASSAGTPSTDTQYF; CDR3 DNA: TGTGCCAGCAGTGCCGGGACACCTTCCACAGATACGCAGTATTTT; D gene: .; V gene: TRBV7-3; clone size: .; J gene: TRBJ2-3
CDR3 protein: CASSEGLAITGELFF; CDR3 DNA: TGTGCCAGCAGCGAGGGACTAGCGATCACCGGGGAGCTGTTTTTT; D gene: TRBD2; V gene: TRBV9; clone size: .; J gene: TRBJ2-2
CDR3 protein: CAIRGKQGDEQFF; CDR3 DNA: TGTGCCATCAGGGGTAAACAGGGCGATGAGCAGTTCTTC; D gene: .; V gene: TRBV10-3; clone size: .; J gene: TRBJ2-1
CDR3 protein: CASSLPPRKGAVGNTIYF; CDR3 DNA: TGTGCCAGCAGCCTGCCTCCCCGAAAGGGGGCTGTTGGAAACACCATATATTTT; D gene: TRBD1; V gene: TRBV14; clone size: .; J gene: TRBJ1-3
CDR3 protein: CASSPMGGEAFF; CDR3 DNA: TGTGCCAGCTCACCCATGGGGGGTGAAGCTTTCTTT; D gene: .; V gene: TRBV18; clone size: .; J gene: TRBJ1-1
CDR3 protein: CASSLKDRAPQYF; CDR3 DNA: TGTGCCAGCAGCTTAAAGGACAGGGCCCCGCAGTATTTT; D gene: TRBD1; V gene: TRBV7-3; clone size: .; J gene: TRBJ2-3
CDR3 protein: CASLGTSGDYEQYF; CDR3 DNA: TGCGCCAGCCTGGGGACTAGCGGAGATTACGAGCAGTACTTC; D gene: TRBD2; V gene: TRBV10-2; clone size: .; J gene: TRBJ2-7
CDR3 protein: CASSPISGDGNEQFF; CDR3 DNA: TGCGCCAGCAGCCCCATAAGCGGGGATGGCAATGAGCAGTTCTTC; D gene: TRBD2; V gene: TRBV5-1; clone size: .; J gene: TRBJ2-1
CDR3 protein: CAWSGQDNQPQHF; CDR3 DNA: TGTGCCTGGAGTGGGCAGGACAATCAGCCCCAGCATTTT; D gene: .; V gene: TRBV30; clone size: .; J gene: TRBJ1-5
CDR3 protein: CASSPQGTGGYNEQFF; CDR3 DNA: TGTGCCAGCTCACCCCAAGGGACAGGGGGCTACAATGAGCAGTTCTTC; D gene: TRBD1; V gene: TRBV18; clone size: .; J gene: TRBJ2-1
CDR3 protein: CATSDRIGDNEQFF; CDR3 DNA: TGTGCCACCAGTGACCGTATCGGGGACAATGAGCAGTTCTTC; D gene: .; V gene: TRBV24-1; clone size: .; J gene: TRBJ2-1
CDR3 protein: CASSLFDRKNTEAFF; CDR3 DNA: TGTGCCAGCTCACTTTTCGACAGGAAGAACACTGAAGCTTTCTTT; D gene: .; V gene: TRBV18; clone size: .; J gene: TRBJ1-1
CDR3 protein: CASSRGDTGYGYTF; CDR3 DNA: TGTGCCAGCAGCCGAGGGGACACCGGCTATGGCTACACCTTC; D gene: .; V gene: TRBV28; clone size: .; J gene: TRBJ1-2